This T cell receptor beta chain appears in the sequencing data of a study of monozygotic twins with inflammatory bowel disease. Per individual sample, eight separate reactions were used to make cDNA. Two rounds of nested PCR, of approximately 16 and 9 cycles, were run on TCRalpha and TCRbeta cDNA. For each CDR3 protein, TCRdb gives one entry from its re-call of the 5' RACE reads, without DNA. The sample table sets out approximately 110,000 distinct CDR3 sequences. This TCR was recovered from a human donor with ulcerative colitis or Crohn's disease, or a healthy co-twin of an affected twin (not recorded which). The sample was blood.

CDR3 region: CASSSGSSSAYEQYF. The chain employs TRBV11-2 and TRBJ2-7. The length of the CDR3 is 15 residues. Per germline, CDR1 SGHAT and CDR2 FQNNGV.